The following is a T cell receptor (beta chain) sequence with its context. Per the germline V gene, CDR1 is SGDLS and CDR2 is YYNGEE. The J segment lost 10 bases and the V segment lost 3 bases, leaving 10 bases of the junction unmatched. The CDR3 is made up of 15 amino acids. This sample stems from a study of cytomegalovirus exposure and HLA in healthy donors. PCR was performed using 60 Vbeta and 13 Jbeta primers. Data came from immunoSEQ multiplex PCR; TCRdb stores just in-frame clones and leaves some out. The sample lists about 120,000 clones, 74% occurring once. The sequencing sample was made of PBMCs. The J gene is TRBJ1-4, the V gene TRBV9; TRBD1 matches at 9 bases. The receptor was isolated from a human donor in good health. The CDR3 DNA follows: TGTGCCAGCAGCGATGGGACAGGGCGGCACTTAAAACTGTTTTTT. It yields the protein CASSDGTGRHLKLFF.